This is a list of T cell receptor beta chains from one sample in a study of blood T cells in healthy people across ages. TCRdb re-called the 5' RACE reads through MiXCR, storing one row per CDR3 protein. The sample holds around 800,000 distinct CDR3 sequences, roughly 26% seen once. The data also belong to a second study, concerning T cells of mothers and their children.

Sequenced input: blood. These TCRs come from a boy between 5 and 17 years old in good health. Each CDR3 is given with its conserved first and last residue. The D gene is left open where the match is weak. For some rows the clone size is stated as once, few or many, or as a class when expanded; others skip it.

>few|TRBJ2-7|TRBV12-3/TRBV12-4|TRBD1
TGTGCCAGCAGTTTTTGGGCCCCGTCAGGGGGACCCCCCTACGAGCAGTACTTC
CASSFWAPSGGPPYEQYF
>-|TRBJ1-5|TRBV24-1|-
TGTGCCACCAGTGATTACGGTTCACAGCCCCAGCATTTT
CATSDYGSQPQHF
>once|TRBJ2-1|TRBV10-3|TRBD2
TGTGCCATCAAAGACCTAGCGGGGGGCGGTAATGAGCAGTTCTTC
CAIKDLAGGGNEQFF
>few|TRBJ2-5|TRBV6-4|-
TGTGCCAGAAGGACTTTCCAAGAGACCCAGTACTTC
CARRTFQETQYF
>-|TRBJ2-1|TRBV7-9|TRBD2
TGTGCCAGCAGTCCAGGGAGCGGGGGGGACAATGAGCAGTTCTTC
CASSPGSGGDNEQFF
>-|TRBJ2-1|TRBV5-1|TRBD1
TGCGCCAGCAGCTCGCCTTTGGGACAGGTCTACAATGAGCAGTTCTTC
CASSSPLGQVYNEQFF
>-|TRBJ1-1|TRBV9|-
TGTGCCAGCAGCGTAGTAACAGGGATGAACACTGAAGCTTTCTTT
CASSVVTGMNTEAFF
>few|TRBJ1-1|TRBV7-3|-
TGTGCCAGCAGCGACATAGGGGGGGGAAAAGCTTTCTTT
CASSDIGGGKAFF
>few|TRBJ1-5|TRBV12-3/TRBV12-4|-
TGTGCCAGCAGTCCTTCGAACCGCAATCAGCCCCAGCATTTT
CASSPSNRNQPQHF
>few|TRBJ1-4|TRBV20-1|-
TGCAGTGCTAGAAGGGACCCAGGGGAAAAACTGTTTTTT
CSARRDPGEKLFF
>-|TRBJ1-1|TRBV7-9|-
TGTGCCAGCAACGGAGGGCCGAACACTGAAGCTTTCTTT
CASNGGPNTEAFF
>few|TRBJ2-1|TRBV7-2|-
TGTGCCAGCAGCTTCCCACGGGGGGCCCTCAATGAGCAGTTCTTC
CASSFPRGALNEQFF
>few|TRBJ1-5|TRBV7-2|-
TGTGCCAGCAGTAGGGAGGGCAGTAACAATCAGCCCCAGCATTTT
CASSREGSNNQPQHF
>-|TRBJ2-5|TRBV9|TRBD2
TGTGCCAGCAGCCCCTGGGCGGGGCTAGCGGGGGGGAGGCAAGAGACCCAGTACTTC
CASSPWAGLAGGRQETQYF
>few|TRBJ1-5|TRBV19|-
TGTGCCAGTAGTTCCTGGGGGCCCCAGCATTTT
CASSSWGPQHF
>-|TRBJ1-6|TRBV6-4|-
TGTGCCAGCAGTGACTCGCCGGATAATTCACCCCTCCACTTT
CASSDSPDNSPLHF
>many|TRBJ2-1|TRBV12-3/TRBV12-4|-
TGTGCCAGCAGTTCTCGAACCGGGTACAATGAGCAGTTCTTC
CASSSRTGYNEQFF
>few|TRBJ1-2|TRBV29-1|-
TGCAGCGTTGTGTTCCGGGGGGCCCTTGGGAACTATGGCTACACCTTC
CSVVFRGALGNYGYTF
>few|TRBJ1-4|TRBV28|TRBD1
TGTGCCAGCAGTTTATTCGGGACAGGGGGAGGCGGGGAAAAACTGTTTTTT
CASSLFGTGGGGEKLFF
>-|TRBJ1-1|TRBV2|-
TGTGCCAGCAGTGACCCTGGACACTACTACAACACTGAAGCTTTCTTT
CASSDPGHYYNTEAFF
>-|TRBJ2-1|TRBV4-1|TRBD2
TGCGCCAGCAGCCAAGATCCTAGCGGGATCAATGAGCAGTTCTTC
CASSQDPSGINEQFF
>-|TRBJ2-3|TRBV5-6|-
TGTGCCAGCAGCTTGCGCGGGAACACAGATACGCAGTATTTT
CASSLRGNTDTQYF
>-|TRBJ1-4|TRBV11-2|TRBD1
TGTGCCAGCAGCCCGGAAGGGACAGTAGTTGCAACTAATGAAAAACTGTTTTTT
CASSPEGTVVATNEKLFF
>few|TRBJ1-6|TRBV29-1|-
TGCAGCGTTTTGGAATCAGGGTTAAGCTCCTATAATTCACCCCTCCACTTT
CSVLESGLSSYNSPLHF
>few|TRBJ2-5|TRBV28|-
TGTGCCAGCAGTTGCTTCAGGCAGGTTTTTCGAGAGACCCAGTACTTC
CASSCFRQVFRETQYF
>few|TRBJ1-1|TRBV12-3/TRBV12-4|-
TGTGCCAGCAAAAGCCTGAACACTGAAGCTTTCTTT
CASKSLNTEAFF
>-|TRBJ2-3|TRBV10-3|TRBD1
TGTGCCATCAGTGAACCCACAGGGGGTAGTTTATCCACAGATACGCAGTATTTT
CAISEPTGGSLSTDTQYF
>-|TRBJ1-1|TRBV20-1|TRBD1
TGCAGTGCTCCTGACAGGGATACTGAAGCTTTCTTT
CSAPDRDTEAFF
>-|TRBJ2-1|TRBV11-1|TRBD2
TGTGCCAGCAGCGGGAGGGGAGGGGAGCAGTTCTTC
CASSGRGGEQFF
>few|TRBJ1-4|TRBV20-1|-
TGCAGTGCCCCAGGGAGGGGAATGAGTGAAAAACTGTTTTTT
CSAPGRGMSEKLFF
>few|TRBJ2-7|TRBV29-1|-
TGCAGCGTTCGCCTGGGATGGGAGCAGTACTTC
CSVRLGWEQYF
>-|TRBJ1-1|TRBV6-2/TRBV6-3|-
TGTGCCAGCAGGGAGTACACTGAAGCTTTCTTT
CASREYTEAFF
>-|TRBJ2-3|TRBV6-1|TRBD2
TGTGCCAGCAGCAGACTAGCGGGGGGCCTCCGCACAGATACGCAGTATTTT
CASSRLAGGLRTDTQYF
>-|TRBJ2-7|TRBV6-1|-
TGTGCCAGCAGTGAACCCAGGCCCATCCCCTACGAGCAGTACTTC
CASSEPRPIPYEQYF
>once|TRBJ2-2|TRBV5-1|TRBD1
TGCGCCAGCAGCGGGACAGGGGCGCGGACCGGGGAGCTGTTTTTT
CASSGTGARTGELFF
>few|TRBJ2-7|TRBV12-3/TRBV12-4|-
TGTGCCAGCAGTACAACAGTTACCTACGAGCAGTACTTC
CASSTTVTYEQYF
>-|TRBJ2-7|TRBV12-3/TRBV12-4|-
TGTGCCAGCAGTTTTAGAGGGGCCCCTTACGAGCAGTACTTC
CASSFRGAPYEQYF
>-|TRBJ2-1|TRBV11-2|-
TGTGCCAGCAGCCCAATACAGGGCAGATACAATGAGCAGTTCTTC
CASSPIQGRYNEQFF
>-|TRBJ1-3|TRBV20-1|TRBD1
TGCAGTGCCCCCGACAGGGATGGAAACACCATATATTTT
CSAPDRDGNTIYF
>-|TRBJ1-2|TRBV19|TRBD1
TGTGCCAGTACTCCGGACAGGGGAAGCTATGGCTACACCTTC
CASTPDRGSYGYTF
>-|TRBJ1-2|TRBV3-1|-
TGTGCCAGCAGCCAGGACAGACATAACTATGGCTACACCTTC
CASSQDRHNYGYTF
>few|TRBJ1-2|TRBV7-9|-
TGTGCCAGCAGCCGGGAAGGAATCTATGGCTACACCTTC
CASSREGIYGYTF
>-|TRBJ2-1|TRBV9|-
TGTGCCAGCAGCGGCCAACGGTGGAATGAGCAGTTCTTC
CASSGQRWNEQFF
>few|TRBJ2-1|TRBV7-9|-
TGTGCCAGCAGCCCCCCAAAGCCAGGCTACAATGAGCAGTTCTTC
CASSPPKPGYNEQFF
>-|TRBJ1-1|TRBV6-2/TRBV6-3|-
TGTGCCAGCAGTTACTCGAGATTTGCGAGGGTACTAGAGAACACTGAAGCTTTCTTT
CASSYSRFARVLENTEAFF
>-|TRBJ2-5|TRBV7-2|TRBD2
TGTGCCAGCAGCTTATTCGGGGGGGAAGAGACCCAGTACTTC
CASSLFGGEETQYF
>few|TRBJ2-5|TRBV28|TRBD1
TGTGCCAGCCATTTGACAGGGGCGCCTCAAGAGACCCAGTACTTC
CASHLTGAPQETQYF
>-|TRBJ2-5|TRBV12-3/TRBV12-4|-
TGTGCCAGCAGTTTTCAGGACGGTCGGTCTCAAGAGCAGTACTTC
CASSFQDGRSQEQYF
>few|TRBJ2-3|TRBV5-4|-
TGTGCCAGCAGACCTGGGGCGGCCACAGATACGCAGTATTTT
CASRPGAATDTQYF
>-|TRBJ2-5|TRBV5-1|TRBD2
TGCGCCAGCAGCACCAACGTTGGCGGGGGGGAAGAGACCCAGTACTTC
CASSTNVGGGEETQYF
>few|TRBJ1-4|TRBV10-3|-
TGTGCCACCAGACCGGAACCGAATGAAAAACTGTTTTTT
CATRPEPNEKLFF
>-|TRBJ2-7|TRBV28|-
TGTGCCAGCAGTGACACCGGGGCGGCCCCTACCTACGAGCAGTACTTC
CASSDTGAAPTYEQYF
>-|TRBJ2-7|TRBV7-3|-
TGTGCCAGCAGCCCATCTCCCGGGACAAACTTTTGGGAGCAGTACTTC
CASSPSPGTNFWEQYF
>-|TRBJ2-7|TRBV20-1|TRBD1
TGCAGTGCTAGAGGCGGAGGACAGGGGGCGCGGTACCACGAGCAGTACTTC
CSARGGGQGARYHEQYF
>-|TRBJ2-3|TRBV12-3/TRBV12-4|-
TGTGCCAGCAGTTTGATTGCCAGGGTGAACACAGATACGCAGTATTTT
CASSLIARVNTDTQYF
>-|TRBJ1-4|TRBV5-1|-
TGCGCCAGCAGCCTAACACCCGCAGCTAATGAAAAACTGTTTTTT
CASSLTPAANEKLFF
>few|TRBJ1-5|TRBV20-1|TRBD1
TGCAGTGCTAGGGGACAGGGAGGGCAGCCCCAGCATTTT
CSARGQGGQPQHF
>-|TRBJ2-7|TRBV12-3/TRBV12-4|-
TGTGCCAGCAGCTTGGAGGTTTGGTACGAGCAGTACTTC
CASSLEVWYEQYF
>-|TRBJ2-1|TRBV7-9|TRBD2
TGTGCCAGCCGCTCACGGACTAGCGGTGTTTACAATGAGCAGTTCTTC
CASRSRTSGVYNEQFF